One sample yielded the 27 T cell receptor beta chains listed below, sequenced in a study of cytomegalovirus exposure and HLA in healthy donors. The PCR contained 60 Vbeta and 13 Jbeta primers. Some clones are missing from TCRdb's copy, which holds only in-frame ones; the method was immunoSEQ multiplex PCR. The sample has 95,000 to 150,000 clones, over 75% seen once; the top ten hold 2.1%. The source material was PBMCs. Source of these receptors: a man younger than 45 in good health and CMV-seronegative.

This chain links TRBV25-1 with TRBJ2-3; tentative D call: TRBD1 (5 bases). This CDR3 has 15 residues. Germline lookup yields CDR1 MGHDK and CDR2 SYGVNS. V was cut by 1 base and J by 1 base, with 9 bases left in between. This CDR3 reads CASSESGFRTDTQYF. The CDR3 DNA sequence: TGTGCCAGCAGTGAATCAGGGTTTCGCACAGATACGCAGTATTTT. Complete variable domain (other parts from reference TRBV25-1 and TRBJ2-3): EADIYQTPRYLVIGTGKKITLECSQTMGHDKMYWYQQDPGMELHLIHYSYGVNSTEKGDLSSESTVSRIRTEHFPLTLESARPSHTSQYLCASSESGFRTDTQYFGPGTRLTVL.

The rearrangement links TRBV7-2 to TRBJ2-7, with 7 nucleotides matching TRBD1. The CDR3 is made up of 13 amino acids. Unmatched junction bases numbered 4, after V lost 1 base and J lost 7 bases. CDR1 and CDR2 (germline): SGHTA, FQGNSA. The CDR3 protein is CASSLGQGREQYF. The DNA of the CDR3 is TGTGCCAGCAGCTTAGGACAGGGAAGGGAGCAGTACTTC.

This clone has a single count. The chain is built from TRBV10-2 and TRBJ1-3; 8 bases map to TRBD1. This CDR3 spans 16 amino acids. Germline V gives CDR1 WSHSY, CDR2 SAAADI. Unmatched junction bases numbered 5, after V lost 4 bases and J lost 0 bases. The CDR3 spells CASSALQGGSGNTIYF. The CDR3 DNA is TGCGCCAGCAGTGCGCTACAGGGGGGCTCTGGAAACACCATATATTTT.

The rearrangement uses TRBV7-2 and TRBJ2-5; tentative D call: TRBD2 (6 bases). The assigned J gene may be wrong: the sequence end matches TRBJ2-7 better. CDR1 and CDR2 from the germline V gene are SGHTA and FQGNSA. This CDR3 spans 15 amino acids. The CDR3 is CASSLGGTYTYEQYF. The CDR3 DNA reads TGTGCCAGCAGCTTAGGGGGGACTTATACCTACGAGCAGTACTTC.

This clone appeared a single time. The chain has TRBV13 and TRBJ1-3; 7 nucleotides align to TRBD1. CDR3 length: 16 residues. J lost 1 base, V lost 5 bases, and 8 bases had no gene match. Looked up from germline, CDR1 is PRHDT and CDR2 is FYEKMQ (reference sequence). The CDR3 reads CASSPYRGLSGNTIYF. The CDR3 DNA reads TGTGCCAGCAGCCCATACAGGGGCCTATCTGGAAACACCATATATTTT.

This clone has more than one count but fewer than ten. The chain joins TRBV28 to TRBJ1-1; 11 nucleotides align to TRBD1. Germline trimming cut 7 bases from V and 4 bases from J; bases unmatched to any gene: 11. The germline V gene encodes CDR1 MDHEN and CDR2 SYDVKM. There are 16 residues in the CDR3. The CDR3: CASKWVGGQGVTEAFF. DNA for the CDR3: TGTGCCAGCAAATGGGTTGGGGGACAGGGGGTCACTGAAGCTTTCTTT.

J is TRBJ1-6 and V is TRBV7-2; TRBD1 aligns across 7 bases. This CDR3 has 15 amino acids. Germline V CDR1 and CDR2: SGHTA, FQGNSA. V was pared by 1 base and J by 7 bases, with 4 bases of the junction left unmatched. In nucleotides, the CDR3 is TGTGCCAGCAGCTTAGGGCAGGGGGGAAATTCACCCCTCCACTTT. This encodes CASSLGQGGNSPLHF. Full variable domain (outside the CDR3, taken from reference TRBV7-2 and TRBJ1-6): GAGVSQSPSNKVTEKGKDVELRCDPISGHTALYWYRQSLGQGLEFLIYFQGNSAPDKSGLPSDRFSAERTGGSVSTLTIQRTQQEDSAVYLCASSLGQGGNSPLHFGNGTRLTVT.

This clone was detected a few times. This sequence joins TRBV28 and TRBJ2-1; TRBD2 matches 8 bases. CDR3 length equals 14 residues. Germline V CDR1 and CDR2: MDHEN, SYDVKM. V shed 6 bases, J shed 4 bases, and the junction held 5 bases outside the gene matches. CDR3 sequence: CASRPGGPYNEQFF. The CDR3 DNA reads as TGTGCCAGCAGGCCGGGGGGGCCTTACAATGAGCAGTTCTTC.

The table lists this clone with a few counts. The CDR3 loop reads CATLDRGRGGLQPQHF. CDR3 in DNA: TGTGCCACCCTAGACAGGGGGCGCGGGGGATTGCAGCCCCAGCATTTT. This sequence joins TRBV28 and TRBJ1-5, with 10 bases aligning to TRBD1. There are 16 residues in the CDR3. Per germline, CDR1 MDHEN and CDR2 SYDVKM. J lost 7 bases, V lost 10 bases, and 16 bases had no gene match.

The sample holds one count of this clone. The chain recombines TRBV7-2 with TRBJ2-1, with 9 nucleotides matching TRBD2. The CDR3 length is 16 residues. The germline V gene has CDR1 SGHTA and CDR2 FQGNSA. V shed 7 bases and J 7 bases; nucleotides not matched to a gene: 14. Written as DNA, the CDR3 is TGTGCCAGCACCGACGGGTGGCGGGGGGGTTCGAATGAGCAGTTCTTC. Amino acids: CASTDGWRGGSNEQFF.

J is TRBJ2-7 and V is TRBV9; 7 bases map to TRBD1. V lost 2 bases, J lost 0 bases, and 5 bases stayed unmatched. The CDR3 covers 15 residues. CDR1 is SGDLS and CDR2 is YYNGEE in the germline V gene. CDR3 coding DNA: TGTGCCAGCAGCGTGGGACAGTTATTCTCCTACGAGCAGTACTTC. As protein: CASSVGQLFSYEQYF.

V usage is TRBV7-2 and J usage is TRBJ2-2; 10 bases fit TRBD2. Per germline, CDR1 SGHTA and CDR2 FQGNSA. This CDR3 has 17 residues. Unmatched junction bases numbered 12, after V lost 4 bases and J lost 7 bases. CDR3: CASSSTSGVLGIGELFF. CDR3 DNA: TGTGCCAGCAGCTCCACTAGCGGGGTTCTGGGGATCGGGGAGCTGTTTTTT.

In its sample, this clone was seen a few times. DNA for the CDR3: TGTGCCAGCAGCCCCCGCGGGGGGGCGGGCACCGGGGAGCTGTTTTTT. Translating gives CASSPRGGAGTGELFF. The gene calls are TRBV4-2 and TRBJ2-2, with TRBD2 matching 9 bases. V was pared by 4 bases and J by 4 bases, with 7 bases of the junction left unmatched. Germline values: CDR1 LGHNA, CDR2 YNFKEQ. The CDR3 has 16 amino acids.

The rearrangement uses TRBV5-4 and TRBJ1-6, with D hard to call. CDR1 is SGHNT and CDR2 is YYREEE in the germline V gene (reference sequence). There are 16 residues in the CDR3. Trimming removed 3 bases from V and 5 bases from J, with 15 bases in between. Here the CDR3 DNA reads TGTGCCAGCAGCTCAAGAGGAGGCAATGATAATTCACCCCTCCACTTT. Protein: CASSSRGGNDNSPLHF.

This sequence joins TRBV5-1 and TRBJ2-2; a possible D gene is TRBD1 (6 bases). Germline V gives CDR1 SGHRS, CDR2 YFSETQ. Trimming took off 2 bases at V and 6 bases at J, with 8 bases between the two ends. This CDR3 region has 13 residues. The CDR3 region has the DNA TGCGCCAGCAGCTTAACAGGGCCCGGGGAGCTGTTTTTT. This translates into CASSLTGPGELFF. Combining the CDR3 with reference TRBV5-1 and TRBJ2-2 gives the whole variable domain KAGVTQTPRYLIKTRGQQVTLSCSPISGHRSVSWYQQTPGQGLQFLFEYFSETQRNKGNFPGRFSGRQFSNSRSEMNVSTLELGDSALYLCASSLTGPGELFFGEGSRLTVL.

The chain employs TRBV28 and TRBJ1-1, with TRBD1 identical over 7 bases. Per the germline V gene, CDR1 is MDHEN and CDR2 is SYDVKM. This CDR3 has 15 residues. The chain's CDR3 is CVLGGRGPQNTEAFF. As DNA, the CDR3 is TGTGTTTTAGGGGGCAGGGGTCCGCAGAACACTGAAGCTTTCTTT.

This rearrangement joins TRBV2 to TRBJ2-1, with a tentative D call TRBD1 (8 bases). The V gene's germline CDR1 is SNHLY and CDR2 FYNNEI. The CDR3 spans 14 residues. Trimming pared 4 bases from V and 7 bases from J, leaving 14 bases between. The CDR3 reads CASSVLQGGNEQFF. CDR3 nucleotides: TGTGCCAGCAGTGTTTTACAGGGGGGGAATGAGCAGTTCTTC. The full variable domain, rest sourced from reference TRBV2 and TRBJ2-1, is EPEVTQTPSHQVTQMGQEVILRCVPISNHLYFYWYRQILGQKVEFLVSFYNNEISEKSEIFDDQFSVERPDGSNFTLKIRSTKLEDSAMYFCASSVLQGGNEQFFGPGTRLTVL.

The V call is TRBV14, the J call TRBJ2-2, with TRBD1 as a possible D gene (6 bases). The CDR3 is 16 amino acids. CDR1 and CDR2 (germline): SGHDN, FVKESK. V dropped 0 bases and J dropped 2 bases, with 10 bases sitting between them. CDR3 DNA: TGTGCCAGCAGCCAAGACGGGACATCTAACACCGGGGAGCTGTTTTTT. Its translation: CASSQDGTSNTGELFF.

As regards this clone: Within the sample, other DNA sequences also encode this same CDR3. This chain's CDR3 is CASSMGRKETQYF. CDR3 coding DNA: TGTGCCAGTAGTATGGGGAGAAAAGAGACCCAGTACTTC. The J gene is TRBJ2-5, the V gene TRBV19; possible D gene TRBD2, 5 bases. V lost 3 bases to trimming and J lost 3 bases, with 8 bases between them. CDR1 and CDR2 from the germline V gene are LNHDA and SQIVND (reference sequence). This CDR3 is built from 13 residues.

This clone was recorded only once. The chain is built from TRBV27 and TRBJ2-2, with 7 bases lining up with TRBD1. CDR1 is MNHEY, CDR2 SMNVEV, per germline (reference sequence). The CDR3 totals 15 residues. Losses at the gene ends were 6 bases for V and 7 bases for J; bases not matched to a gene: 11. The CDR3 loop is CASRRNPGTDGELFF. The CDR3 region has the DNA TGTGCCAGCAGGAGAAACCCGGGGACAGACGGGGAGCTGTTTTTT.

This sequence joins TRBV6-4 and TRBJ2-3; possibly TRBD2 for D (6 bases). Trimming left V 6 bases short and J 4 bases short, with 17 bases between. The length of the CDR3 is 15 residues. The germline gives CDR1 MRHNA, CDR2 SNTAGT. The CDR3 loop is CASSRDQAGPDTQYF. The CDR3 DNA is TGTGCCAGCAGCCGGGACCAAGCGGGCCCAGATACGCAGTATTTT.

The chain links TRBV7-2 to TRBJ2-4, with D maybe TRBD1 (5 bases). V was cut by 3 bases and J by 12 bases, with 18 bases left in between. The V gene's germline CDR1 is SGHTA and CDR2 FQGNSA. This CDR3 is built from 14 residues. CDR3 nucleotide sequence: TGTGCCAGCAGCTTTGGGCAGGGTGAAGCCAGTCAGTACTTC. It translates to CASSFGQGEASQYF.

V is TRBV28 and J is TRBJ2-5; tentative D call: TRBD2 (6 bases). The CDR3 is 16 residues long. V was shortened by 6 bases and J by 7 bases, with 24 bases between the two germline ends. CDR1 is MDHEN, CDR2 SYDVKM, per germline. The CDR3 region is CASRKPGAVGGWTQYF. DNA for the CDR3: TGTGCCAGCAGAAAACCCGGGGCAGTCGGAGGGTGGACCCAGTACTTC.

This clone was found a few times. The chain couples TRBV6-1 to TRBJ1-1; D is unclear. The CDR3 consists of 11 residues. Germline assignment: CDR1 MNHNS and CDR2 SASEGT. The V end was cut by 7 bases, the J end by 11 bases, with 14 bases between. Here the CDR3 reads CASIFGVNAFF. The CDR3 DNA is TGTGCCAGCATATTCGGGGTGAACGCTTTCTTT.

This clone was observed a few times. For the CDR3, the DNA is TGTGCCAGCTCCCCTCTAGCGGGGGACGCACAGCATACGCAGTATTTT. It encodes CASSPLAGDAQHTQYF. J is TRBJ2-3 and V is TRBV18; 10 bases are a match to TRBD2. V shed 6 bases, J shed 7 bases, and the junction held 13 bases outside the gene matches. The CDR3 sequence is 16 residues long. Germline-derived CDR1 and CDR2 are KGHSH and LQKENI.

The chain recombines TRBV7-7 with TRBJ2-3; 8 positions match TRBD2. This CDR3 is built from 14 residues. J lost 3 bases, V lost 6 bases, and 5 bases had no gene match. CDR1 is SSHAT, CDR2 FNYEAQ, per germline (reference sequence). CDR3: CASSIRGGTDTQYF. CDR3 in DNA: TGTGCCAGCAGTATCCGGGGGGGGACAGATACGCAGTATTTT.

The chain links TRBV7-9 to TRBJ1-3, with TRBD1 matching over 9 bases. The V gene's germline CDR1 is SEHNR and CDR2 FQNEAQ (reference sequence). The CDR3 length is 11 residues. The trim removed 3 bases at V and 16 bases at J, leaving 4 bases unmatched. The chain's CDR3 is CASSFGTGLYF. CDR3 DNA: TGTGCCAGCAGCTTCGGGACAGGGCTGTATTTT.